One and the same sample provided the 23 T cell receptor beta chains below, sequenced in a study of Graves' ophthalmopathy and Graves' hyperthyroidism (dated 2018 in TCRdb). The sequencer was an Illumina HiSeq 2000. TCR beta CDR3 regions were amplified from RNA transcripts for repertoire sequencing. HTBI primers and the Qiagen OneStep RT-PCR kit were used in a first-round RT-PCR, which was followed by a second-round multiplex PCR, size selection and purification. TCRdb took the public reads, trimmed them with fastp at Q25, ran MiXCR for clone calling and kept in-frame beta chains. Records with the same CDR3 protein are collapsed into one entry carrying the most frequent genes and DNA. The sample contains almost 400,000 distinct CDR3 sequences, approximately 20% of them found a single time. The top ten hold roughly 1.5% of the sample. Input material: peripheral blood. Receptors were obtained from a woman aged 18-29 years with Graves' ophthalmopathy. Donor details come from another sample of the same person, matched by shared clones.

The chain employs TRBV25-1 and TRBJ1-2, with TRBD1 matching over 8 bases. The CDR3 has 15 residues. Looked up from germline, CDR1 is MGHDK and CDR2 is SYGVNS. The V segment lost 3 bases and the J segment 7 bases; nucleotides outside the gene matches: 10. The CDR3 coding sequence is TGTGCCAGCAGTGACGGTGGCAGGGGGCTCTCTGGCTACACCTTC. Amino acids: CASSDGGRGLSGYTF.

The chain employs TRBV20-1 and TRBJ2-2, with D perhaps given as TRBD1 or TRBD2 (5 bases each). Germline V CDR1 and CDR2: DFQATT, SNEGSKA (reference sequence). V gave up 1 base and J gave up 6 bases, with 15 bases separating them. The CDR3 is 15 amino acids. This CDR3 is CSARGSLLGAGELFF. The CDR3 DNA reads TGCAGTGCTAGAGGGAGTTTATTGGGGGCCGGGGAGCTGTTTTTT.

This clonotype was counted a few times. The chain links TRBV24-1 to TRBJ2-7; 13 bases map to TRBD2. Germline V CDR1 and CDR2: KGHDR, SFDVKD. This CDR3 has 16 residues. V lost 4 bases to trimming and J lost 2 bases; unmatched junction nucleotides: 4. The CDR3 reads CATSDRTSGSTYEQYF. The CDR3 DNA reads as TGTGCCACCAGTGACCGGACTAGCGGGAGTACCTACGAGCAGTACTTC.

This clonotype was recorded at least ten times. This chain links TRBV12-3 or TRBV12-4 with TRBJ1-5; D remains ambiguous. The length of the CDR3 is 15 residues. V was shortened by 2 bases and J by 2 bases, with 10 bases between the two germline ends. This CDR3 is CASSLSASGNQPQHF. The CDR3 bases are TGTGCCAGCAGTTTAAGTGCTAGCGGCAATCAGCCCCAGCATTTT.

In its sample, this clonotype was seen many times. A much larger clone differs by one base, so this may be a read error. The rearrangement joins TRBV7-2 to TRBJ1-1; 7 nucleotides align to TRBD1. The length of the CDR3 is 13 residues. In germline, CDR1 is SGHTA, CDR2 FQGNSA. The CDR3 sequence is CAGSVTGQAGAFF. DNA of the CDR3: TGTGCCGGCAGCGTTACCGGACAGGCCGGAGCTTTCTTT.

This clonotype was detected ten times or more. The chain joins TRBV6-2 or TRBV6-3 to TRBJ2-2; D remains ambiguous. Per germline, CDR1 MNHEY and CDR2 SVGEGT. CDR3 length: 12 residues. The V end lost 5 bases, the J end lost 7 bases, and 8 bases lay between the germline ends. The CDR3 DNA sequence: TGTGCCAGCAGTATAGGCAGCGGGGAGCTGTTTTTT. This gives the protein CASSIGSGELFF.

This clonotype came up many times. The chain couples TRBV3-1 to TRBJ2-7; D perhaps matches TRBD1 (6 bases). The CDR3 length is 14 residues. V was cut by 1 base and J by 4 bases, with 11 bases left in between. CDR1 LGHDT and CDR2 YNNKEL come from the germline V gene (reference sequence). Here the CDR3 DNA reads TGTGCCAGCAGCCAAGGCCCCGGGACATACGAGCAGTACTTC. Residues: CASSQGPGTYEQYF.

This clonotype was detected many times. This chain joins TRBV29-1 and TRBJ1-2, with D unresolved. V was shortened by 8 bases and J by 1 base, with 17 bases between the two germline ends. The germline V gene encodes CDR1 SQVTM and CDR2 ANQGSEA. The CDR3 contains 14 residues. CDR3 nucleotides: TGCAGCTGCAGTCAGAGGACTTATAACTATGGCTACACCTTC. Its translation is CSCSQRTYNYGYTF. The variable domain in full, completed from reference TRBV29-1 and TRBJ1-2, reads SAVISQKPSRDICQRGTSLTIQCQVDSQVTMMFWYRQQPGQSLTLIATANQGSEATYESGFVIDKFPISRPNLTFSTLTVSNMSPEDSSIYLCSCSQRTYNYGYTFGSGTRLTVV.

The sample holds many counts of this clonotype. The chain carries TRBV5-1 and TRBJ1-1; tentative D call: TRBD1 (5 bases). Between the trimmed V and J ends, which lost 4 bases and 6 bases, there was a span of 16 bases. Germline values: CDR1 SGHRS, CDR2 YFSETQ. This CDR3 comprises 14 residues. CDR3 sequence reads: CASSRTGTRAEAFF. DNA for the CDR3: TGCGCCAGCAGCCGGACGGGGACGAGGGCTGAAGCTTTCTTT.

This clonotype was picked up many times. The chain is built from TRBV7-8 and TRBJ2-5; no reliable D call. The CDR3 loop spans 14 amino acids. Germline V CDR1 and CDR2: SGHVS, FQNEAQ. V lost 1 base to trimming and J lost 1 base, with 7 bases between them. The DNA for the CDR3 is TGTGCCAGCAGCTTAGTCAAGGGCCAAGAGACCCAGTACTTC. Amino acids: CASSLVKGQETQYF.

This clonotype has at least ten counts. The J gene is TRBJ2-2, the V gene TRBV28, with no clear D. The length of the CDR3 is 12 residues. V was clipped by 7 bases and J by 7 bases, with 10 bases between them. Germline assignment: CDR1 MDHEN and CDR2 SYDVKM. CDR3 DNA: TGTGCCAGCAAGGAGCAGGTCGGGGAGCTGTTTTTT. It codes for CASKEQVGELFF.

There are many counts of this clonotype. The chain uses TRBV20-1 and TRBJ1-1, with D tentatively TRBD1 (6 bases). CDR1 is DFQATT, CDR2 SNEGSKA, per germline (reference sequence). The CDR3 is 15 residues long. With 6 bases removed from V and 5 bases from J, the gap between germline ends came to 22 bases. CDR3 coding DNA: TGCAGTGCCGAGGCGGTACTGGGGGGGCTTACTGAAGCTTTCTTT. It codes for CSAEAVLGGLTEAFF.

In this sample, this clonotype turned up many times. J is TRBJ1-3 and V is TRBV20-1; TRBD1 might be the D (6 bases). The CDR3 is made up of 15 amino acids. CDR1 DFQATT and CDR2 SNEGSKA come from the germline V gene (reference sequence). Deletions cut 5 bases from V and 0 bases from J, with 14 bases between. The CDR3 coding sequence is TGCAGTGCTTTCCGACAGGATCACTCTGGAAACACCATATATTTT. It encodes CSAFRQDHSGNTIYF.

This clonotype occurred many times. The J gene is TRBJ1-1, the V gene TRBV2; a possible D gene is TRBD1 (6 bases). Germline V CDR1 and CDR2: SNHLY, FYNNEI. Trimming pared 4 bases from V and 3 bases from J, leaving 9 bases between. This CDR3 is built from 13 residues. CDR3 region: CASSVNRDTEAFF. The CDR3, as DNA: TGTGCCAGCAGTGTAAACAGGGACACTGAAGCTTTCTTT. The full variable domain, completed using reference TRBV2 and TRBJ1-1, is EPEVTQTPSHQVTQMGQEVILRCVPISNHLYFYWYRQILGQKVEFLVSFYNNEISEKSEIFDDQFSVERPDGSNFTLKIRSTKLEDSAMYFCASSVNRDTEAFFGQGTRLTVV.

This clonotype came up many times. This chain uses TRBV15 with TRBJ1-1, with D unclear. The ends were cut back, 3 bases at V and 1 base at J, with 9 bases in the middle. CDR1 LNHNV and CDR2 YYDKDF come from the germline V gene (reference sequence). CDR3 size: 14 residues. Here the CDR3 reads CATSRESRNTEAFF. The CDR3 DNA reads as TGTGCCACCAGCAGGGAAAGCCGGAACACTGAAGCTTTCTTT.

There are many counts of this clonotype. The chain joins TRBV20-1 to TRBJ2-7, with 8 nucleotides matching TRBD2. Per germline, CDR1 DFQATT and CDR2 SNEGSKA (reference sequence). This CDR3 has 15 residues. Losses at the gene ends were 3 bases for V and 5 bases for J; bases not matched to a gene: 12. CDR3 amino acids: CSASSPGGPVDEQYF. CDR3 sequence (DNA): TGCAGTGCTAGCTCTCCGGGAGGGCCTGTCGACGAGCAGTACTTC.

The genes are TRBV6-5 and TRBJ2-7, with 16 bases fitting TRBD2. The junction had 4 bases not matched to a gene; V was cut back by 2 bases and J by 6 bases. The CDR3 covers 16 residues. From germline, CDR1 is MNHEY and CDR2 SVGAGI. CDR3 amino acids: CASSYGTSGRAGEQYF. Written as DNA, the CDR3 is TGTGCCAGCAGTTACGGGACTAGCGGGAGGGCCGGCGAGCAGTACTTC.

The table lists this clonotype with a few counts. V is TRBV6-5 and J is TRBJ2-5; D gene uncertain. Germline CDR1 reads MNHEY; CDR2 reads SVGAGI. Trimming shortened V by 4 bases and J by 5 bases, and 17 bases separated the two germline ends. The length of the CDR3 is 15 residues. CDR3 sequence (DNA): TGTGCCAGCAGTTTAACCAGGACCGACGGGGAGACCCAGTACTTC. Its protein is CASSLTRTDGETQYF.

V is TRBV28 and J is TRBJ2-7; no reliable D call. Trimming left V 2 bases short and J 3 bases short, with 17 bases between. CDR1 is MDHEN and CDR2 is SYDVKM in the germline V gene. The CDR3 consists of 16 residues. Here the CDR3 DNA reads TGTGCCAGCAGTTTAAATACACGTCTAGTCAACTACGAGCAGTACTTC. It translates to CASSLNTRLVNYEQYF. Looking up the rest from reference TRBV28 and TRBJ2-7 gives the full variable domain: DVKVTQSSRYLVKRTGEKVFLECVQDMDHENMFWYRQDPGLGLRLIYFSYDVKMKEKGDIPEGYSVSREKKERFSLILESASTNQTSMYLCASSLNTRLVNYEQYFGPGTRLTVT.

This clonotype was counted ten times or more. V and J are TRBV9 and TRBJ1-2; D remains unclear. V lost 6 bases, J lost 3 bases, and 9 bases lay in between. This CDR3 region has 12 residues. Germline V CDR1 and CDR2: SGDLS, YYNGEE. The CDR3 region is CASTGFDYGYTF. The CDR3 DNA follows: TGTGCCAGCACCGGGTTCGACTATGGCTACACCTTC.

This clonotype was observed at least ten times. V usage is TRBV18 and J usage is TRBJ1-1, with D maybe TRBD1 (5 bases). Trimming cost V 3 bases and J 3 bases, with 17 bases left between them. The CDR3 has 16 residues. Germline lookup yields CDR1 KGHSH and CDR2 LQKENI. The DNA for the CDR3 is TGTGCCAGCTCACCTGCTTTGGGGACTACGGACACTGAAGCTTTCTTT. As protein: CASSPALGTTDTEAFF.

This clonotype was seen at least ten times. The chain recombines TRBV28 with TRBJ1-5; the D is unclear. Per the germline V gene, CDR1 is MDHEN and CDR2 is SYDVKM. The CDR3 extends over 17 amino acids. V was clipped by 5 bases and J by 1 base, with 18 bases between them. The CDR3 DNA sequence: TGTGCCAGCAGTCCCTGGAGTCTCCAGCGGAGCAATCAGCCCCAGCATTTT. It specifies CASSPWSLQRSNQPQHF.

This clonotype was found many times. The chain combines TRBV29-1 with TRBJ2-5, with 7 bases lining up with TRBD1. This CDR3 region has 14 residues. The germline V gene encodes CDR1 SQVTM and CDR2 ANQGSEA. The V gene end was trimmed by 3 bases and the J gene end by 5 bases; junction bases not matched to a gene: 9. For the CDR3, the DNA is TGCAGCGTTGATCACAGGGGAGACGGGGAGACCCAGTACTTC. Translation: CSVDHRGDGETQYF.